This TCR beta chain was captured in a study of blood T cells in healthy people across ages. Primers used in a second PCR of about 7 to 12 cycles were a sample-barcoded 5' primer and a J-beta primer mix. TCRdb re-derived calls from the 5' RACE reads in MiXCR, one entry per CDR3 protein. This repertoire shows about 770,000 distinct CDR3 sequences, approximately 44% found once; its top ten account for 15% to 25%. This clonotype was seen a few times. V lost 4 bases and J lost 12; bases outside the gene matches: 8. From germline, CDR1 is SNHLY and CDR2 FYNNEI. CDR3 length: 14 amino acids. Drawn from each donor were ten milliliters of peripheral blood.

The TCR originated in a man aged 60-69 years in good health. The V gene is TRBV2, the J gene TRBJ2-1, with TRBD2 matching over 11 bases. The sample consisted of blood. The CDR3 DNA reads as TGTGCCAGCAGTGTACAACTAGCGGGGGTCTTGCAGTTCTTC. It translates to CASSVQLAGVLQFF.